This TCR beta chain was obtained from a study of vaccination and CD4 T cells after COVID-19. Study background: Two of the convalescents were Hispanic, and convalescents were six males and four females.

A note on this clonotype: No antigen is known for it.

Treatment specified: approximately 9-day PBMC culture with coronavirus spike peptide pools or control peptides (ViraFEST assay). Sequenced with the Oncomine TCR Beta short-read assay was DNA taken from cultured CD4+ T cells. TCRdb passed the PCR reads through MiXCR, listing each CDR3 protein once. The sample includes more than 13,000 distinct CDR3 sequences, approximately 29% of them seen just once. The CDR3 runs 15 residues. Germline V lookup: CDR1 LNHDA, CDR2 SQIVND (reference sequence). The V and J ends lost 8 bases and 5 bases respectively, with 19 bases between them. The material sequenced was cultured CD4+ T cells from blood. The J gene is TRBJ1-5, the V gene TRBV19; possibly TRBD1 for D (5 bases). This clonotype was sampled from a human donor with COVID-19. The CDR3 DNA reads as TGTGCCAGTTCGCGGACGAACGGGGACGATCAGCCCCAGCATTTT. The encoded protein is CASSRTNGDDQPQHF.